Following are 12 T cell receptor beta chains from one sample sequenced in a study of tumor and adjacent non-tumor tissue in lung cancer. Three rounds of nested PCR, following a modified ARM-PCR protocol, produced the TCRbeta library. TCRdb re-called the multiplex PCR reads through MiXCR, storing one row per CDR3 protein. The sample gives around 140,000 distinct CDR3 sequences, roughly 70% of which show up once; 18% is in the top ten. This sample's RNA came from whole unsorted tissue. The sequencing input was lung tumor tissue. The origin of the receptors is a man aged 60 to 75 with small cell lung cancer.

This clonotype was seen once. This chain connects TRBV12-3 or TRBV12-4 to TRBJ1-5; D is perhaps TRBD1 (5 bases). CDR3 length: 14 residues. The germline V and J ends were trimmed by 3 bases and 13 bases, with 19 bases remaining between them. The CDR3 loop reads CASSLGVSDQAQHF. As DNA, the CDR3 is TGTGCCAGCAGTTTGGGGGTATCGGATCAGGCACAGCATTTT.

This clonotype was observed once. One end of the junction is discordant with germline, which a read error may explain. J is TRBJ2-1 and V is TRBV12-3 or TRBV12-4, with unresolved D. The CDR3 has 15 amino acids. The CDR3 DNA follows: TGTCCCAGCAGTTTCCCGCGGATCTCCTACAATGAGCAGCTCTTC. Amino acids: CPSSFPRISYNEQLF.

As regards this clonotype: A read error is likely, as this CDR3 ends without the conserved phenylalanine or tryptophan. The rearrangement links TRBV11-3 to TRBJ2-7; 9 bases map to TRBD1. The junction had 6 bases not matched to a gene; V was cut back by 5 bases and J by 1 base. CDR1 is SGHNT, CDR2 YENEEA, per germline. The CDR3 is 15 residues long. The CDR3 region is CASSTNRGPSYEQYL. CDR3 in DNA: TGTGCCAGCAGCACTAACAGGGGGCCGTCCTACGAGCAGTACCTC.

Note on this clonotype: A read error may explain this, as a much larger clone is one base away. In this CDR3 the conserved last residue, phenylalanine or tryptophan, is missing, so a read error is likely. The chain has TRBV5-4 and TRBJ1-1, with D unclear. The CDR3 is 13 amino acids. The V gene lost 0 bases and the J gene lost 0 bases, with 3 bases spanning the gap. Germline loops: CDR1 SGHNT, CDR2 YYREEE (reference sequence). The DNA of the CDR3 is TGTGCCAGCAGCTTGGATGTGAACACTGAAGCTTTCCTT. This translates into CASSLDVNTEAFL.

Turning to this clonotype: A clone one base away is much larger, so this may be a read error. The CDR3 carries no conserved terminal phenylalanine or tryptophan, so it likely arises from a read error. The CDR3, as DNA: TGCAGTGCTACAGCGGGCCGCAACTATGGCTACACCGTC. Translated, it gives CSATAGRNYGYTV. This chain connects TRBV20-1 to TRBJ1-2; D remains ambiguous. V was pared by 4 bases and J by 2 bases, with 11 bases between. CDR3 length equals 13 residues. Germline-derived CDR1 and CDR2 are DFQATT and SNEGSKA (reference sequence).

This clonotype was observed a few times. The chain links TRBV30 to TRBJ1-1; D not certain. V lost 0 bases and J lost 6, with 8 bases in between. This CDR3 has 12 amino acids. Germline V lookup: CDR1 GTSNPN, CDR2 SVGIG (reference sequence). The CDR3 sequence is CAWSVDGAEAFF. CDR3 nucleotides: TGTGCCTGGAGTGTAGATGGCGCTGAAGCTTTCTTT.

The chain uses TRBV20-1 and TRBJ2-1; TRBD2 aligns across 7 bases. Per the germline V gene, CDR1 is DFQATT and CDR2 is SNEGSKA (reference sequence). V shed 8 bases and J 12 bases; nucleotides not matched to a gene: 13. The CDR3 consists of 12 residues. The CDR3 loop reads CSIRDRLAAQFF. The CDR3 nucleotides read TGCAGTATTAGAGATAGACTAGCCGCGCAGTTCTTC.

The chain uses TRBV12-3 or TRBV12-4 and TRBJ1-5, with D possibly being TRBD1 (5 bases). The V end was cut by 2 bases, the J end by 5 bases, with 13 bases between. This CDR3 comprises 15 residues. This CDR3 reads CASSLNHDSYQPQHF. The CDR3 DNA sequence: TGTGCCAGCAGTTTAAATCACGACAGTTATCAGCCCCAGCATTTT.

As regards this clonotype: A much larger clone lies a single base off, so this may be a read error. V usage is TRBV29-1 and J usage is TRBJ2-1; 7 bases are a match to TRBD2. V was clipped by 5 bases and J by 0 bases; unmatched bases: 13. The CDR3 has 17 residues. Germline V gene data show CDR1 as SQVTM and CDR2 as ANQGSEA. The CDR3 sequence is CSVRFSGMAASYNEQFF. In DNA, the CDR3 is TGCAGCGTTAGGTTCAGCGGGATGGCAGCCTCCTACAATGAGCAGTTCTTC.

As to this clonotype: Germline is not matched at one junction end, which may reflect a read error. This chain uses TRBV20-1 with TRBJ2-7; D perhaps matches TRBD1 (5 bases). The CDR3 length is 13 residues. Germline-derived CDR1 and CDR2 are DFQATT and SNEGSKA (reference sequence). The CDR3 reads CSARGPSAYGQYF. CDR3 bases: TGCAGTGCTAGGGGGCCTTCAGCTTACGGGCAGTACTTC.

Comments on this clonotype: The conserved closing phenylalanine or tryptophan is absent in this CDR3, likely reflecting a read error. This sequence joins TRBV20-1 and TRBJ2-4, with 8 positions matching TRBD2. This CDR3 spans 12 amino acids. Germline CDR1 reads DFQATT; CDR2 reads SNEGSKA (reference sequence). The junction had 6 bases not matched to a gene; V was cut back by 5 bases and J by 9 bases. CDR3 in amino acids: CSARLAGSIQYI. The CDR3 DNA reads as TGCAGTGCTCGGTTAGCGGGAAGCATTCAGTACATC.

This rearrangement joins TRBV10-2 to TRBJ2-7; TRBD2 matches at 8 bases. Germline V gene lookup returns CDR1 WSHSY and CDR2 SAAADI. The length of the CDR3 is 15 residues. The V gene end was trimmed by 11 bases and the J gene end by 4 bases; junction bases not matched to a gene: 16. CDR3 amino acids: CACCEFRAGEYEQYF. CDR3 coding DNA: TGCGCCTGCTGTGAGTTTCGAGCGGGAGAGTACGAGCAGTACTTC.